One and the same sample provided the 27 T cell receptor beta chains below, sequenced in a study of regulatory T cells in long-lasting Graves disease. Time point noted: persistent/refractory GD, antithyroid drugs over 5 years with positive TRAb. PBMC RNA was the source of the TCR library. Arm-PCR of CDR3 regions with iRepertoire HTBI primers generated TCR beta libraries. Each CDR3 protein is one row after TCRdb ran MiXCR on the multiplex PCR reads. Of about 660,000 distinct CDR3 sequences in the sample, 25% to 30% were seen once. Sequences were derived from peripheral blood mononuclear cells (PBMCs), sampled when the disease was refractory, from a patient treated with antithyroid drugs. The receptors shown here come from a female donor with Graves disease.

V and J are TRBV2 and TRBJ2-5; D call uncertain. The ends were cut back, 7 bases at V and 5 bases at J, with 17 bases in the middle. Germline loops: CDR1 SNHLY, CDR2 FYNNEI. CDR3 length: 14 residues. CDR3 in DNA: TGTGCCAGCACGCGCCGGGCCCGCGGTGAGACCCAGTACTTC. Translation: CASTRRARGETQYF. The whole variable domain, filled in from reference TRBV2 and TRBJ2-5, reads EPEVTQTPSHQVTQMGQEVILRCVPISNHLYFYWYRQILGQKVEFLVSFYNNEISEKSEIFDDQFSVERPDGSNFTLKIRSTKLEDSAMYFCASTRRARGETQYFGPGTRLLVL.

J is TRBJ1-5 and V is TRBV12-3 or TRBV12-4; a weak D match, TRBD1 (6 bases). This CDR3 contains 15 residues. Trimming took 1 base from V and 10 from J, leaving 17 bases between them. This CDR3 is CASSLDRAPNVPQHF. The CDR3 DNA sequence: TGTGCCAGCAGTTTAGACAGGGCCCCAAATGTCCCCCAGCATTTT.

The CDR3 protein is CASSLAGAFYEQYF. CDR3 bases: TGTGCCAGCAGCTTAGCGGGGGCCTTCTACGAGCAGTACTTC. The J gene is TRBJ2-7, the V gene TRBV11-2; D possibly uses TRBD1 or TRBD2 (6 bases each). The CDR3 totals 14 residues. The V end was cut by 1 base, the J end by 3 bases, with 10 bases between. The germline V gene has CDR1 SGHAT and CDR2 FQNNGV. Looking up the rest from reference TRBV11-2 and TRBJ2-7 gives the full variable domain: EAGVAQSPRYKIIEKRQSVAFWCNPISGHATLYWYQQILGQGPKLLIQFQNNGVVDDSQLPKDRFSAERLKGVDSTLKIQPAKLEDSAVYLCASSLAGAFYEQYFGPGTRLTVT.

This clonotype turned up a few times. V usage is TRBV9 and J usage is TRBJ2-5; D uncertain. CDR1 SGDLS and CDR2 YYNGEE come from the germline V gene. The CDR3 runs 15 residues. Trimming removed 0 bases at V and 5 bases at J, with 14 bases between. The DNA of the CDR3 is TGTGCCAGCAGCGTAGGTCCGGGTTCCCGGGAGACCCAGTACTTC. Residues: CASSVGPGSRETQYF.

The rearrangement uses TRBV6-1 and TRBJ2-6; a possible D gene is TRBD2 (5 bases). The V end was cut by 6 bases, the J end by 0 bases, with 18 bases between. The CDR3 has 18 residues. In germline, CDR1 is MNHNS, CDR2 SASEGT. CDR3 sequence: CASRWTDGGYSGANVLTF. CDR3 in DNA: TGTGCCAGCAGGTGGACTGATGGAGGATACTCTGGGGCCAACGTCCTGACTTTC.

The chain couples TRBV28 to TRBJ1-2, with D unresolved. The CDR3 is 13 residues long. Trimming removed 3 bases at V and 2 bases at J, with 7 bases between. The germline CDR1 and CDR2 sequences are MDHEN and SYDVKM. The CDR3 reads CASSFYGNYGYTF. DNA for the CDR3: TGTGCCAGCAGTTTTTACGGCAACTATGGCTACACCTTC.

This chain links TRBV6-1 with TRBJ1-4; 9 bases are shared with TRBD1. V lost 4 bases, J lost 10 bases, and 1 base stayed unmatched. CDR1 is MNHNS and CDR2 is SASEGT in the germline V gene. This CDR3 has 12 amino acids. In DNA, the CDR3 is TGTGCCAGCAGTGGACAGGGGGGAAAACTGTTTTTT. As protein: CASSGQGGKLFF.

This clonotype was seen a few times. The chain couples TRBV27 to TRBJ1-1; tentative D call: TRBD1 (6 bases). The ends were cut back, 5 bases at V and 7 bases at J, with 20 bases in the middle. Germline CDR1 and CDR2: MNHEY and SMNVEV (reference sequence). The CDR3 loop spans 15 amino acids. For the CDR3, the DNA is TGTGCCAGCAGTCCCCGGGACACCCTACAGGGTGAAGCTTTCTTT. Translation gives CASSPRDTLQGEAFF.

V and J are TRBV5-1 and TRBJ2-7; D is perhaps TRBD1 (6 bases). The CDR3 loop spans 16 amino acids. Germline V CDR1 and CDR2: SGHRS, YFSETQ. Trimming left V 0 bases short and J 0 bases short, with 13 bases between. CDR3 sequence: CASSLASGHDSYEQYF. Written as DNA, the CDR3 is TGCGCCAGCAGCTTGGCCTCGGGACACGACTCCTACGAGCAGTACTTC.

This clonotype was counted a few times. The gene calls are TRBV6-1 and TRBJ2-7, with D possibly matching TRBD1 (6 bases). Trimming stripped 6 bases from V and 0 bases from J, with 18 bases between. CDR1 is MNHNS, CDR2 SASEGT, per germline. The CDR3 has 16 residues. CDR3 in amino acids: CASRAGTNLLSYEQYF. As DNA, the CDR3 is TGTGCCAGCAGGGCCGGGACAAACTTACTCTCCTACGAGCAGTACTTC.

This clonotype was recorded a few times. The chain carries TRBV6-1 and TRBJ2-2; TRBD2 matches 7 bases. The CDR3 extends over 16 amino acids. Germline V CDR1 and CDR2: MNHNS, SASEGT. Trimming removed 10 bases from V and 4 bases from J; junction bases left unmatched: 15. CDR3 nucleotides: TGTGCCATCGCCGGCGAGGCGGGAGTCGTCACCGGGGAGCTGTTTTTT. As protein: CAIAGEAGVVTGELFF.

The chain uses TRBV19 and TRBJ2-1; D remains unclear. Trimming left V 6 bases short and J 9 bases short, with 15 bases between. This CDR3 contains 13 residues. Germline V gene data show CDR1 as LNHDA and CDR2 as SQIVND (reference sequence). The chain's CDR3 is CASRVGWGTEQFF. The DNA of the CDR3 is TGTGCCAGTAGAGTAGGGTGGGGTACTGAGCAGTTCTTC.

CDR3 nucleotide sequence: TGTGCCAGCAGTGAATCCGGGACAGGGACTGGGGCCAACGTCCTGACTTTC. Protein product: CASSESGTGTGANVLTF. This sequence joins TRBV25-1 and TRBJ2-6, with 9 bases identical to TRBD1. The CDR3 has 17 amino acids. Trimming took 1 base from V and 2 from J; bases not matched to a gene: 3. Germline lookup yields CDR1 MGHDK and CDR2 SYGVNS. Together with reference TRBV25-1 and TRBJ2-6, the CDR3 gives the full variable domain: EADIYQTPRYLVIGTGKKITLECSQTMGHDKMYWYQQDPGMELHLIHYSYGVNSTEKGDLSSESTVSRIRTEHFPLTLESARPSHTSQYLCASSESGTGTGANVLTFGAGSRLTVL.

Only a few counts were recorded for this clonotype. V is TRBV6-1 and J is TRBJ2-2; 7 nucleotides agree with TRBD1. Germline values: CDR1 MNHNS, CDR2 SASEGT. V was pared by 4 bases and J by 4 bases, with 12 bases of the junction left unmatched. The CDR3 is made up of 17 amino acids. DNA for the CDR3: TGTGCCAGCAGTGGCCCGAAAACAGGGGTTGGCACCGGGGAGCTGTTTTTT. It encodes CASSGPKTGVGTGELFF.

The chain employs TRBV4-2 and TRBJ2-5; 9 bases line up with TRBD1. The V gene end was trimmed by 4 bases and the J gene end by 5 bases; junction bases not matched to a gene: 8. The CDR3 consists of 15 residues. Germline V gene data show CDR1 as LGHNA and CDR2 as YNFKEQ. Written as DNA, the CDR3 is TGTGCCAGCAGCCCTCCGGGACAGGGCAGCGAGACCCAGTACTTC. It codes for CASSPPGQGSETQYF.

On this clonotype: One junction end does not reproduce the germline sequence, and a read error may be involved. DNA for the CDR3: TGTGCCAGCAGCACCGAGGGACAGATGAACACTGAAGCTCTCTTT. Its translation: CASSTEGQMNTEALF. The gene calls are TRBV7-3 and TRBJ1-1; 7 bases fit TRBD1. The CDR3 sequence is 15 residues long. CDR1 and CDR2 from the germline V gene are SGHTA and FQGTGA.

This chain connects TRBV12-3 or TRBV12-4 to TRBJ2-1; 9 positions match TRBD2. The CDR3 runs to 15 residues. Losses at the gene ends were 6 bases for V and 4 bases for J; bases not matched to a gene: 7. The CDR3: CASRPGLALYNEQFF. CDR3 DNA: TGTGCCAGCAGACCCGGACTAGCGTTGTACAATGAGCAGTTCTTC.

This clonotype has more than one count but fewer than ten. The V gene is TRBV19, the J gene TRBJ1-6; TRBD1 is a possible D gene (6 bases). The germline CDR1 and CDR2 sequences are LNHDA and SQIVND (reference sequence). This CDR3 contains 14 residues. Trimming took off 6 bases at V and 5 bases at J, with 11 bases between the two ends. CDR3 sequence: CASREGGDNSPLHF. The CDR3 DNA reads TGTGCCAGTAGGGAGGGGGGCGATAATTCACCCCTCCACTTT.

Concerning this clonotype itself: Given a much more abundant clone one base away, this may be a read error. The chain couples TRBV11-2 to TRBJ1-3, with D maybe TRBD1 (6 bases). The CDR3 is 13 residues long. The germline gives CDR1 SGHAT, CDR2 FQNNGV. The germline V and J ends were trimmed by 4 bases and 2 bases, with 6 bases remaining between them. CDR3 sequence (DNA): TGTGCCAGCAGCTGGACAGCTGGAAACACCATATATTTT. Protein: CASSWTAGNTIYF. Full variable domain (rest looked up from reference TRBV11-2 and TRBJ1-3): EAGVAQSPRYKIIEKRQSVAFWCNPISGHATLYWYQQILGQGPKLLIQFQNNGVVDDSQLPKDRFSAERLKGVDSTLKIQPAKLEDSAVYLCASSWTAGNTIYFGEGSWLTVV.

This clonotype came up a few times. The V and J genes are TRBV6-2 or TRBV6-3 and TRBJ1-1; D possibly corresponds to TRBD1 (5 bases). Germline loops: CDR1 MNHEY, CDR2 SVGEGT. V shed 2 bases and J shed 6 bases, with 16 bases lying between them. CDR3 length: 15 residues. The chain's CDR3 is CASSYDGEGSPEAFF. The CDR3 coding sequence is TGTGCCAGCAGTTACGACGGAGAGGGGTCCCCTGAAGCTTTCTTT.

CDR3 sequence (DNA): TGTGCCAGCTCACCTAAGGACAGGCCCTCTCCCCTCCACTTT. The encoded protein is CASSPKDRPSPLHF. The rearrangement uses TRBV18 and TRBJ1-6, with 7 bases lining up with TRBD1. The germline CDR1 and CDR2 sequences are KGHSH and LQKENI. J gave up 13 bases and V 3 bases, and 9 bases lay outside the gene matches. The CDR3 spans 14 residues.

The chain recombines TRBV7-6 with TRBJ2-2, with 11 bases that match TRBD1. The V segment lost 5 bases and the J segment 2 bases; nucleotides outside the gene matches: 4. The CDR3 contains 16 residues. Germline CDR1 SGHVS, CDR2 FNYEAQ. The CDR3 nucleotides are TGTGCCAGCAGCCTAGGGACAGGGGGTAACACCGGGGAGCTGTTTTTT. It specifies CASSLGTGGNTGELFF.

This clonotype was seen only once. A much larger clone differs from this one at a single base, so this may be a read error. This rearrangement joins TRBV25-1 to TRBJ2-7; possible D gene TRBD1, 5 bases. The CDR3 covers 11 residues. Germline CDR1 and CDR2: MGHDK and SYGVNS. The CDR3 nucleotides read TGTGCCAGCAGCACAGGTAACGAGCAGCACTTC. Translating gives CASSTGNEQHF.

CDR3 sequence reads: CSVGQGGHEQFF. DNA of the CDR3: TGCAGCGTTGGTCAAGGGGGCCATGAGCAGTTCTTC. V usage is TRBV29-1 and J usage is TRBJ2-1, with 7 bases matching TRBD1. This CDR3 comprises 12 residues. Germline V gene lookup returns CDR1 SQVTM and CDR2 ANQGSEA. Unmatched junction bases numbered 5, after V lost 4 bases and J lost 8 bases.

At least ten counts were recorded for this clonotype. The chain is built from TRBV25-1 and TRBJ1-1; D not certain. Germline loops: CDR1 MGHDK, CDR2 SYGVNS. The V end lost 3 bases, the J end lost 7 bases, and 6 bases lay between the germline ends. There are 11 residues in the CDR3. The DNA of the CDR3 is TGTGCCAGCAGTGACTATAATGAAGCTTTCTTT. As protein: CASSDYNEAFF.

The CDR3 nucleotides are TGTGCCAGTAGTATTGGACAGCCGAACACTGAAGCTTTCTTT. Translated, it gives CASSIGQPNTEAFF. V and J are TRBV19 and TRBJ1-1; D is possibly TRBD1 (6 bases). V dropped 3 bases and J dropped 1 base, with 9 bases sitting between them. Germline CDR1 reads LNHDA; CDR2 reads SQIVND (reference sequence). CDR3 length: 14 residues.

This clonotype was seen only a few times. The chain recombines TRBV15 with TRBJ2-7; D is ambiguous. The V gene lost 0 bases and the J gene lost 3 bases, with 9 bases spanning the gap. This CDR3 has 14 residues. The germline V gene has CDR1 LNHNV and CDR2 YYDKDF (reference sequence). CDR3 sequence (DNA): TGTGCCACCAGCAGAGATATGGTCGACTACGAGCAGTACTTC. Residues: CATSRDMVDYEQYF.